This is a list of T cell receptor beta chains from one sample in a study of blood T cell repertoires in COVID-19. Sequencing used immunoSEQ multiplex PCR; TCRdb keeps in-frame clones, though not all of them. Of a few hundred thousand clones in the sample, approximately 80% were seen once. The specimen sequenced was PBMCs or T cells enriched from blood (not recorded which). The receptors come from a woman in her sixties who had recovered from COVID-19. Each CDR3 is given with its conserved first and last residue. Fields, in order: V gene, CDR3 length, clone size, D gene, J gene, CDR3 DNA, CDR3 protein. A D gene is named only where the DNA matches it firmly. For some rows the clone size is stated as once, few or many, or as a class when expanded; others skip it.

V: TRBV2
length: 14
size: .
D: TRBD1
J: TRBJ1-6
DNA: TGTGCCAGCCGAGAGACAGGGGCCAATTCACCCCTCCACTTT
CDR3: CASRETGANSPLHF

V: TRBV6-5
length: 15
size: .
D: .
J: TRBJ1-4
DNA: TGTGCCAGCAGCATGAACAGGTTTTCTAATGAAAAACTGTTTTTT
CDR3: CASSMNRFSNEKLFF

V: TRBV6-5
length: 13
size: .
D: .
J: TRBJ2-6
DNA: TGTGCCAGCCACAGTTCTGGGGCCAACGTCCTGACTTTC
CDR3: CASHSSGANVLTF

V: TRBV30
length: 12
size: .
D: .
J: TRBJ1-2
DNA: TGTGCCTGGACAGGGGAGGGCTATGGCTACACCTTC
CDR3: CAWTGEGYGYTF

V: TRBV29-1
length: 12
size: .
D: .
J: TRBJ1-1
DNA: TGCAGCGGGGACATTCTGAACACTGAAGCTTTCTTT
CDR3: CSGDILNTEAFF

V: TRBV7-9
length: 15
size: few
D: .
J: TRBJ2-1
DNA: TGTGCCAGCAGCTTAGTAGCGGCCGCCTACAATGAGCAGTTCTTC
CDR3: CASSLVAAAYNEQFF

V: TRBV10-2
length: 13
size: few
D: .
J: TRBJ2-3
DNA: TGCGCCAGCAGTGAGAAAAAGCACGCGGCGCAGTATTTT
CDR3: CASSEKKHAAQYF

V: TRBV29-1
length: 14
size: .
D: .
J: TRBJ2-1
DNA: TGCAGCGTTGAAGGTGACTCAGACTACAATGAGCAGTTCTTC
CDR3: CSVEGDSDYNEQFF

V: TRBV5-1
length: 18
size: once
D: TRBD1
J: TRBJ1-3
DNA: TGCGCCAGCAGCCTATCGACCCGGGACAGGTCCTCTGGAAACACCATATATTTT
CDR3: CASSLSTRDRSSGNTIYF

V: TRBV5-1
length: 14
size: .
D: .
J: TRBJ2-2
DNA: TGCGCCAGCAGCGAAGGAGGGGTGGCCGGGGAGCTGTTTTTT
CDR3: CASSEGGVAGELFF

V: TRBV10-3
length: 15
size: .
D: .
J: TRBJ1-5
DNA: TGTGCCATCAGTGCACAGAAGGATAGCAATCAGCCCCAGCATTTT
CDR3: CAISAQKDSNQPQHF

V: TRBV5-5
length: 13
size: .
D: .
J: TRBJ1-1
DNA: TGTGCCAGCAGCTTATCATCAGTCACTGAAGCTTTCTTT
CDR3: CASSLSSVTEAFF

V: TRBV28
length: 15
size: few
D: .
J: TRBJ1-3
DNA: TGTGCCAGCAGTTTTTCAGGGGCAACAGGAAACACCATATATTTT
CDR3: CASSFSGATGNTIYF

V: TRBV3-1/TRBV3-2
length: 15
size: .
D: .
J: TRBJ2-7
DNA: TGTGCCAGCAGACAAAGCTTAAGGGGGACCTACGAGCAGTACTTC
CDR3: CASRQSLRGTYEQYF

V: TRBV19
length: 16
size: .
D: TRBD1
J: TRBJ2-4
DNA: TGTGCCAGTAGTATAGGACGACAGGGGGCCAAAAACATTCAGTACTTC
CDR3: CASSIGRQGAKNIQYF

V: TRBV7-9
length: 14
size: few
D: TRBD1
J: TRBJ1-1
DNA: TGTGCCAGCAGCTTTTCTGACAGGGGCACTGAAGCTTTCTTT
CDR3: CASSFSDRGTEAFF

V: TRBV9
length: 15
size: .
D: .
J: TRBJ1-6
DNA: TGTGCCAGCAGCGTAGTAGGAGGTCCAAATTCACCCCTCCACTTT
CDR3: CASSVVGGPNSPLHF

V: TRBV19
length: 13
size: .
D: .
J: TRBJ1-3
DNA: TGTGCCAGTAATGGAGCCTCTGGAAACACCATATATTTT
CDR3: CASNGASGNTIYF

V: TRBV5-8
length: 14
size: .
D: .
J: TRBJ1-5
DNA: TGTGCCAGCCGACGCGCGCCAGGGAATCAGCCCCAGCATTTT
CDR3: CASRRAPGNQPQHF

V: TRBV11-2
length: 15
size: .
D: .
J: TRBJ1-1
DNA: TGTGCCAGCAGCTTAGGGGTCGGGATGAACACTGAAGCTTTCTTT
CDR3: CASSLGVGMNTEAFF

V: TRBV5-4
length: 14
size: .
D: .
J: TRBJ1-2
DNA: TGTGCCAGCAGCTTGGAGCTCACTAACTATGGCTACACCTTC
CDR3: CASSLELTNYGYTF

V: TRBV18
length: 14
size: once
D: TRBD2
J: TRBJ2-7
DNA: TGTGCCAGCTCACCTAGCGGGGGGGTGAACGAGCAGTACTTC
CDR3: CASSPSGGVNEQYF

V: TRBV6-2/TRBV6-3
length: 17
size: .
D: TRBD1
J: TRBJ1-1
DNA: TGTGCCAGCAGTGACTGGAAGGGGGCCAAAGTGAACACTGAAGCTTTCTTT
CDR3: CASSDWKGAKVNTEAFF

V: TRBV6-5
length: 14
size: .
D: .
J: TRBJ2-3
DNA: TGTGCCAGCGGGGAGCTAGGTGGCACAGATACGCAGTATTTT
CDR3: CASGELGGTDTQYF

V: TRBV4-1
length: 14
size: few
D: .
J: TRBJ1-5
DNA: TGCGCCAGCAGCTCACTGGAGCGCAATCAGCCCCAGCATTTT
CDR3: CASSSLERNQPQHF

V: TRBV7-9
length: 14
size: .
D: .
J: TRBJ1-2
DNA: TGTGCCAGCAGCTTACCGGGGAGGGGATTTGGCTACACCTTC
CDR3: CASSLPGRGFGYTF

V: TRBV6-2/TRBV6-3
length: 16
size: once
D: TRBD1
J: TRBJ1-5
DNA: TGTGCCAGCAGTTCCTCTCGGACAGGTTCGAATCAGCCCCAGCATTTT
CDR3: CASSSSRTGSNQPQHF

V: TRBV10-1
length: 17
size: .
D: TRBD2
J: TRBJ2-3
DNA: TGCGCCAGCAGTGATACCCTCCTAGCGGGAAGGACAGATACGCAGTATTTT
CDR3: CASSDTLLAGRTDTQYF

V: TRBV9
length: 15
size: few
D: TRBD2
J: TRBJ2-7
DNA: TGTGCCAGCAGCGTCGCCGGGACTAGCGACTACGAGCAGTACTTC
CDR3: CASSVAGTSDYEQYF

V: TRBV28
length: 13
size: .
D: TRBD1
J: TRBJ2-1
DNA: TGTGCCAGCGAGGGGACAGTTAACAATGAGCAGTTCTTC
CDR3: CASEGTVNNEQFF

V: TRBV27
length: 16
size: .
D: .
J: TRBJ2-2
DNA: TGTGCCAGCAGTTTCCTCGGGATGACGAACACCGGGGAGCTGTTTTTT
CDR3: CASSFLGMTNTGELFF

V: TRBV7-2
length: 17
size: .
D: .
J: TRBJ1-4
DNA: TGTGCCAGCAGCTCGAACCCCCAGGGTATCACTAATGAAAAACTGTTTTTT
CDR3: CASSSNPQGITNEKLFF

V: TRBV2
length: 12
size: .
D: .
J: TRBJ1-2
DNA: TGTGCCAGCAAGGGGCTCGACTATGGCTACACCTTC
CDR3: CASKGLDYGYTF

V: TRBV3-1/TRBV3-2
length: 17
size: .
D: TRBD2
J: TRBJ2-2
DNA: TGTGCCAGCAGCCACACTAGCGGGAGGCCGAACACCGGGGAGCTGTTTTTT
CDR3: CASSHTSGRPNTGELFF

V: TRBV27
length: 14
size: .
D: .
J: TRBJ2-1
DNA: TGTGCCAGCAGCGAGGGAATCTCCTACAATGAGCAGTTCTTC
CDR3: CASSEGISYNEQFF

V: TRBV7-9
length: 17
size: .
D: TRBD2
J: TRBJ2-3
DNA: TGTGCCAGCAGCTTAGTACGCCTAGCGGGGCCCGGAGATACGCAGTATTTT
CDR3: CASSLVRLAGPGDTQYF

V: TRBV7-8
length: 13
size: few
D: .
J: TRBJ1-5
DNA: TGTGCCAGCAGCCAAGGGGGCAATCAGCCCCAGCATTTT
CDR3: CASSQGGNQPQHF